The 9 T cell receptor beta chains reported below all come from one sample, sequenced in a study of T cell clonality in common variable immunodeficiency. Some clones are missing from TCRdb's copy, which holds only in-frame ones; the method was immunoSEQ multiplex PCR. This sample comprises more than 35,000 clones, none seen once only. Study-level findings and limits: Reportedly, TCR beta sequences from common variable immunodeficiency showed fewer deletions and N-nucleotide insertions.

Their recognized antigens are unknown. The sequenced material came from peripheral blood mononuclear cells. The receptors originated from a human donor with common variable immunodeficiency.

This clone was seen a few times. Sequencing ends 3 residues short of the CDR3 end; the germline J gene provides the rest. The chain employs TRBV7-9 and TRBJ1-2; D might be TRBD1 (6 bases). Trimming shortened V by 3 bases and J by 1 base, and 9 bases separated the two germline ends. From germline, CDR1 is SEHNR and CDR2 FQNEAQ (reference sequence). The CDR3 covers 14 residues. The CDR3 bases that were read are TGTGCCAGCAGCTTGGCAGGGGTTAACTATGGC. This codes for CASSLAGVNYG. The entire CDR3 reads CASSLAGVNYGYTF.

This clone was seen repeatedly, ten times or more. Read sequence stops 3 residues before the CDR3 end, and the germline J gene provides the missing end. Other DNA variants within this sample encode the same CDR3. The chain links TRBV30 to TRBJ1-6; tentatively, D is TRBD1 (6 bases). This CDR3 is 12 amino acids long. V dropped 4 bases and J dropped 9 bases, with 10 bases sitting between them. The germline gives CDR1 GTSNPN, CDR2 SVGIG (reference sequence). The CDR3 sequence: CAWNREGSPLHF. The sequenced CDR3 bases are TGTGCCTGGAACAGGGAAGGTTCACCC.

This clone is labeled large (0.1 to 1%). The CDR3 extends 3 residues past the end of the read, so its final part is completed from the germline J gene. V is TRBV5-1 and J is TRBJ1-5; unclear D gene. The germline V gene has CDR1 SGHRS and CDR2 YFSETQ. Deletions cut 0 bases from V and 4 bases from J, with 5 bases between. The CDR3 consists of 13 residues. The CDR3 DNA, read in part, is TGCGCCAGCAGCTTGGCCTTTAATCAGCCC. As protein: CASSLAFNQP. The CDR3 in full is CASSLAFNQPQHF.

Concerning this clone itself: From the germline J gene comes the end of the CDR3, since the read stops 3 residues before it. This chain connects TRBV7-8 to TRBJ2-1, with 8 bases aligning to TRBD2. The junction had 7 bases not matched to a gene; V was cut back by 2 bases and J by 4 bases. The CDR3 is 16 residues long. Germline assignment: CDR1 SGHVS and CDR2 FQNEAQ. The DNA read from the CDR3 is TGTGCCAGCAGCTTAATGGCTAGCGGGCATTACAATGAG. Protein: CASSLMASGHYNE. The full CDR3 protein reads CASSLMASGHYNEQFF.

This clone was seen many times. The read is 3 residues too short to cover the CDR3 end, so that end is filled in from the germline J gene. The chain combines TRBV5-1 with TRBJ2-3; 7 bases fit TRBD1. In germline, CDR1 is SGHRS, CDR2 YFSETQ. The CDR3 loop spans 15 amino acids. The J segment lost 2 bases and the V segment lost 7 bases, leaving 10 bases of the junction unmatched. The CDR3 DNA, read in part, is TGCGCCAGCTCATATAGGGACAGAGACACAGATACG. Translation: CASSYRDRDTDT. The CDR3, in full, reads CASSYRDRDTDTQYF.

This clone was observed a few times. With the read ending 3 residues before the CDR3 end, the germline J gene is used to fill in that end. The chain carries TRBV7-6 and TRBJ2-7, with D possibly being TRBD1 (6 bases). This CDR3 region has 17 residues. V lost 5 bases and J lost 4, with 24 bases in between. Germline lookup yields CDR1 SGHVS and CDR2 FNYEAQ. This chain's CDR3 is CASSPGGGPKTGYEQYF. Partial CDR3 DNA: TGTGCCAGCAGCCCAGGTGGTGGCCCTAAGACAGGATACGAG.

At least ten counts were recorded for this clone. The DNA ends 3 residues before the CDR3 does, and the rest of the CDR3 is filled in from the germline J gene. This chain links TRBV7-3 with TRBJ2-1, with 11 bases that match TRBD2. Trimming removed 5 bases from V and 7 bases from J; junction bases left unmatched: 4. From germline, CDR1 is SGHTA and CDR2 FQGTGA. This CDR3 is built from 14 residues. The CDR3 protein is CASSEIAGGNEQFF. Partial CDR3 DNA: TGTGCCAGCAGCGAGATAGCGGGAGGGAATGAG.

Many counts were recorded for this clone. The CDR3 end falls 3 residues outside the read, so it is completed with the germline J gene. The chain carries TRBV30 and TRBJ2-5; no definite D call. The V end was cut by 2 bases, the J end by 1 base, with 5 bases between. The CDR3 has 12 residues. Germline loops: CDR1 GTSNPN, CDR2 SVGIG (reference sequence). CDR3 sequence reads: CAWSSAQETQYF. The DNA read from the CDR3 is TGTGCCTGGAGTAGCGCCCAAGAGACC.

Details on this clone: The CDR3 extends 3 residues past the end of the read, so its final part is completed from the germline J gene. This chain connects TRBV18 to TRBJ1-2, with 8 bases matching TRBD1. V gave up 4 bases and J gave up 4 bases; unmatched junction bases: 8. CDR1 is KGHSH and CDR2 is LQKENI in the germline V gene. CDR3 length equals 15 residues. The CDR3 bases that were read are TGTGCCAGCTCACAATTAGGACAGGGCATCTATGGC. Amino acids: CASSQLGQGIYG. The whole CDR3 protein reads CASSQLGQGIYGYTF.